This T cell receptor (beta chain) emerged from a study of identical twins. Study-level points and caveats: Partial confounding of zero-insertion analyses by invariant MAIT and iNKT cells was possible. Out-of-frame beta sequences exhibited a weaker degree of excess twin sharing. Models underestimated out-of-frame TCR alpha sharing in monozygotic twins. Fewer insertions characterized abundant cord blood beta clonotypes, whereas memory repertoires showed none.

TCRdb reprocessed the 5' RACE reads via MiXCR and lists one record per CDR3 protein. The table shows around 490,000 distinct CDR3 sequences, with roughly an eighth occurring only once. The CDR3 is made up of 14 amino acids. CDR1 and CDR2 from the germline V gene are SGHRS and YFSETQ. The V end lost 3 bases, the J end lost 3 bases, and 13 bases lay between the germline ends. A word on this clonotype: Its matching antigen is unknown.

This sample was shared with a second study, whose subject was yellow fever vaccine responses in identical twins.

This receptor was obtained from a woman younger than 35 in good health. Material: CD4+ T cells sorted from blood. This sequence joins TRBV5-1 and TRBJ2-7; no clear D. The CDR3 protein is CASSSRDADYEQYF. The CDR3 DNA sequence: TGCGCCAGCAGCTCCCGAGATGCAGACTACGAGCAGTACTTC.